This TCR beta chain was obtained from a study of blood T cell repertoires in COVID-19. Overall study: Acute-phase and convalescent COVID-19 samples originated in the United States, Italy and Spain. From T cells, B-cell-depleted T cells, or PBMCs came the material, which was cDNA or gDNA.

Germline loops: CDR1 LGHNA, CDR2 YSLEER. The CDR3 has 15 amino acids. V was cut by 4 bases and J by 0 bases, with 12 bases left in between. This clone was observed a few times. Study processing details: By means of reference gene primer amplification, nucleated cell counts were estimated. Measured with immunoSEQ multiplex PCR; TCRdb has only the in-frame clones, and not every one. The DNA was the basis for D and trimming; V, J and clone size are from that table. The sample yields over 200,000 clones, 87% seen once. The TCR originated in a young woman who had recovered from COVID-19. The sample consisted of peripheral blood. The chain recombines TRBV4-3 with TRBJ1-2, with a tentative D call TRBD1 (6 bases). This chain's CDR3 is CASSLGTPANYGYTF. CDR3 in DNA: TGCGCCAGCAGCCTGGGGACACCCGCTAACTATGGCTACACCTTC.